The sequence of this TCR beta chain was determined in a study of blood T cell repertoires in COVID-19. Study overall: T cells, B-cell-depleted T cells, or PBMCs provided the cDNA or gDNA that served as material.

This CDR3 comprises 11 residues. Trimming removed 7 bases at V and 5 bases at J, with 9 bases between. Germline CDR1 is MNHEY and CDR2 is SVGAGI. The assay was immunoSEQ multiplex PCR, and TCRdb's table has in-frame clones only and misses some. The table lists 160,000 or so clones, around three quarters of them singletons. Specimen: peripheral blood. The receptor was derived from a man in his sixties or seventies with active or convalescent COVID-19. The chain links TRBV6-5 to TRBJ2-7, with D tentatively TRBD1 (6 bases). DNA of the CDR3: TGTGCCAGCACGGGACACAACGAGCAGTACTTC. Protein product: CASTGHNEQYF.